This TCR beta chain was obtained from a study of cytomegalovirus exposure and HLA in healthy donors. Sampled while nominally healthy, donors likely had unrecorded immune exposures. Study-level findings and limits: Later analysis identified a missense DCLRE1C variant that was linked to TCR beta V- and J-gene trimming. Reported performance of the classifier showed diagnosis of cytomegalovirus status with high specificity and sensitivity. According to a later analysis, most TCR beta chains associated with CMV appeared HLA-restricted.

To note about this clone: What it recognizes is unknown.

CDR1 MGHDK and CDR2 SYGVNS come from the germline V gene. The junction had 11 bases not matched to a gene; V was cut back by 8 bases and J by 10 bases. The CDR3 has 15 amino acids. Amplification used 60 Vbeta primers and 13 Jbeta primers. Using immunoSEQ multiplex PCR, the repertoire was profiled, and TCRdb retains in-frame clones only, with some absent. The sample carries roughly 200,000 clones, around 87% recorded once. The sequenced material came from PBMCs. This chain joins TRBV25-1 and TRBJ1-6; TRBD1 matches 10 bases. This clonotype originated in a man aged 25 to 40 in good health and CMV-seronegative. The CDR3 is CASEDQDRGRSPLHF. CDR3 nucleotide sequence: TGTGCCAGCGAAGATCAAGACAGGGGGCGATCACCCCTCCACTTT.